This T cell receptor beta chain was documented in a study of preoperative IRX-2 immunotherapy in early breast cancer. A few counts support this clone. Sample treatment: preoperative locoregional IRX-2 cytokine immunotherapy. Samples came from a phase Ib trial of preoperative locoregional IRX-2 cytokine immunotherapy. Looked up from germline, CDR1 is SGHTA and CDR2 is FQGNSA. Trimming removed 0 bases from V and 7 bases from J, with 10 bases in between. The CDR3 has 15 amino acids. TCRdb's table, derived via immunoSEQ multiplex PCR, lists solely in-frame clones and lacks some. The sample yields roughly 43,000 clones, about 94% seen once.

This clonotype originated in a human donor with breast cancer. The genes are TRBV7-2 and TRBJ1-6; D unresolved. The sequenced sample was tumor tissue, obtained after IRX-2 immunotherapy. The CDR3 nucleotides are TGTGCCAGCAGCTTAGCGCCTTATGGGAATTCACCCCTCCACTTT. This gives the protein CASSLAPYGNSPLHF.